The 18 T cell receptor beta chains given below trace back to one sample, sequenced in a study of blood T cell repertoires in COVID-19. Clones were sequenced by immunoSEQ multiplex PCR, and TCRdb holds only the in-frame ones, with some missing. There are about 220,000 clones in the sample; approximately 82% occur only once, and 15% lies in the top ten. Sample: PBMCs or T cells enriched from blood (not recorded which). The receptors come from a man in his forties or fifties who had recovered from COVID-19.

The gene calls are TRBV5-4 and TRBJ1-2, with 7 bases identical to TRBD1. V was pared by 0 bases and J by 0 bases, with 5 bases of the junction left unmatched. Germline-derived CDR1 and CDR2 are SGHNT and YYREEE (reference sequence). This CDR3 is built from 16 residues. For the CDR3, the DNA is TGTGCCAGCAGCTTGGGACAGGGCCTAGCTAACTATGGCTACACCTTC. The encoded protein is CASSLGQGLANYGYTF.

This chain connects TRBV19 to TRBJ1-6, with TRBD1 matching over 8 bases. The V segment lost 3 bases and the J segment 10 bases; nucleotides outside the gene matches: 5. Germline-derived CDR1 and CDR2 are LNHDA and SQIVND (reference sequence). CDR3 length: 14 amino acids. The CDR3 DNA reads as TGTGCCAGTAGTATCGGGCAGGGGGCCTCACCCCTCCACTTT. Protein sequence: CASSIGQGASPLHF.

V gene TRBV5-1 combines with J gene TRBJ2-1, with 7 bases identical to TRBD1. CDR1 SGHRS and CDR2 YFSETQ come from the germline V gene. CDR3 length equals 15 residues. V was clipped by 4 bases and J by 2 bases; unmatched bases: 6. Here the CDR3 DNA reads TGCGCCAGCAGCCCACAGGGGAGCGCCTACAATGAGCAGTTCTTC. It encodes CASSPQGSAYNEQFF.

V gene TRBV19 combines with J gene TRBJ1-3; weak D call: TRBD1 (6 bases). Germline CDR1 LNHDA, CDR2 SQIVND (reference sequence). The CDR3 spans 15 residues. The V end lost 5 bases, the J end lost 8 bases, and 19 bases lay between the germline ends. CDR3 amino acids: CASSRYRVAADTIYF. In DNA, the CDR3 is TGTGCCAGTAGTCGGTACAGGGTGGCGGCGGACACCATATATTTT. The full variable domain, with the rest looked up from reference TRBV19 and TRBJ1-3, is DGGITQSPKYLFRKEGQNVTLSCEQNLNHDAMYWYRQDPGQGLRLIYYSQIVNDFQKGDIAEGYSVSREKKESFPLTVTSAQKNPTAFYLCASSRYRVAADTIYFGEGSWLTVV.

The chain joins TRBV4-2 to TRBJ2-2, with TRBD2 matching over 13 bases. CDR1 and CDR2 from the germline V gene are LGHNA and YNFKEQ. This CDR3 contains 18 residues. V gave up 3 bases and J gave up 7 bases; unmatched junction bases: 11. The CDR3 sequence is CASSHPPGTSGKDGELFF. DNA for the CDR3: TGTGCCAGCAGCCACCCGCCCGGGACTAGCGGGAAGGACGGGGAGCTGTTTTTT.

The CDR3 nucleotides read TGTGCCAGCAGTTACTTATTACGAGGCTACGAGCAGTACTTC. Protein sequence: CASSYLLRGYEQYF. The chain combines TRBV6-5 with TRBJ2-7; D is ambiguous. The germline CDR1 and CDR2 sequences are MNHEY and SVGAGI. The V end was cut by 1 base, the J end by 3 bases, with 10 bases between. The CDR3 contains 14 residues.

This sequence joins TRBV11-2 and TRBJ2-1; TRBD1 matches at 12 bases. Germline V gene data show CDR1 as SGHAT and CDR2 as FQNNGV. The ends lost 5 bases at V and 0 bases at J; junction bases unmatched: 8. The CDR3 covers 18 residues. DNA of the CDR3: TGTGCCAGCAGCGCCGGGACAGGGGGCTTAGGCTCCTACAATGAGCAGTTCTTC. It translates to CASSAGTGGLGSYNEQFF.

In DNA, the CDR3 is TGTGCCACCGCGACAGGGGGCGCAGGTGAAGCTTTCTTT. Translating gives CATATGGAGEAFF. J is TRBJ1-1 and V is TRBV6-5, with 10 bases matching TRBD1. The germline gives CDR1 MNHEY, CDR2 SVGAGI. V shed 10 bases, J shed 7 bases, and the junction held 9 bases outside the gene matches. The CDR3 contains 13 residues.

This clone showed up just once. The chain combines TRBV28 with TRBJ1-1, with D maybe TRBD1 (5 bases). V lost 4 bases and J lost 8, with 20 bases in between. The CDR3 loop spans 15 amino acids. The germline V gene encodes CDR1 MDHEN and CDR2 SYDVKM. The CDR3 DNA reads TGTGCCAGCAGTTCTCACTCCTCGGGACTCCAGGAAGCTTTCTTT. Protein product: CASSSHSSGLQEAFF.

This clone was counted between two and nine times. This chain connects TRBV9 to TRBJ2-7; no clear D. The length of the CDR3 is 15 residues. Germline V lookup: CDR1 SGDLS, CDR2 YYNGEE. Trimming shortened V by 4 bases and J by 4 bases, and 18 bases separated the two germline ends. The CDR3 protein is CASSRRKENWYEQYF. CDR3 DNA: TGTGCCAGCAGCCGAAGGAAGGAGAACTGGTACGAGCAGTACTTC.

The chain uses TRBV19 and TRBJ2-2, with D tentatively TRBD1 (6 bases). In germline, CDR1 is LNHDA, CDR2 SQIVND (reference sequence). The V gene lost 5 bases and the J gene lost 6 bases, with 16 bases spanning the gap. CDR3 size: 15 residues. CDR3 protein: CASSPGWGRSGELFF. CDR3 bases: TGTGCCAGTAGTCCCGGTTGGGGGCGTTCCGGGGAGCTGTTTTTT.

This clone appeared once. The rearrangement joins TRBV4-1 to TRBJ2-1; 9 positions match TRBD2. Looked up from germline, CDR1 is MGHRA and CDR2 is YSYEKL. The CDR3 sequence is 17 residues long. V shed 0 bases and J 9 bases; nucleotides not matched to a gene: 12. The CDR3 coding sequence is TGCGCCAGCAGCCAAGATGATGCTAGCGGGACTAAGACTGAGCAGTTCTTC. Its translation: CASSQDDASGTKTEQFF.

CDR3 DNA sequence: TGCGCCAGCACCACGACAGCCCGCTTCCCTATGAACACTGAAGCTTTCTTT. Amino acid sequence: CASTTTARFPMNTEAFF. This chain joins TRBV4-3 and TRBJ1-1, with D possibly TRBD1 on 5 matching bases. V was pared by 7 bases and J by 0 bases, with 21 bases between. CDR3 size: 17 residues. Germline V gene data show CDR1 as LGHNA and CDR2 as YSLEER.

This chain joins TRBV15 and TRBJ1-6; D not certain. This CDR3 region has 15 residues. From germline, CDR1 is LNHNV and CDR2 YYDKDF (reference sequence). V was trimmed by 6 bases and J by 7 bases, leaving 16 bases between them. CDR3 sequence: CATSPRLVANSPLHF. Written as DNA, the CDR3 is TGTGCCACCAGTCCGAGATTGGTCGCAAATTCACCCCTCCACTTT.

CDR3 DNA: TGTGCCAGCAGCCAAGTCGCGGTCCTTGGGCAGGCGGGATGGAGGGCCGGGGAGCTGTTTTTT. The encoded protein is CASSQVAVLGQAGWRAGELFF. V is TRBV3-1 (or the pseudogene TRBV3-2) and J is TRBJ2-2, with D tentatively TRBD2 (6 bases). This CDR3 has 21 residues. The V gene's germline CDR1 is LGHDT and CDR2 YNNKEL (reference sequence). V was shortened by 1 base and J by 6 bases, with 30 bases between the two germline ends.

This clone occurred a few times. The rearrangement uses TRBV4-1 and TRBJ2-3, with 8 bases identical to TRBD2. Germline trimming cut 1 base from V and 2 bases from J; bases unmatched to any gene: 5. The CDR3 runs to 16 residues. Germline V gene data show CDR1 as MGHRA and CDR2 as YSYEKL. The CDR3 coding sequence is TGCGCCAGCAGCCAAGGGGGGCGGGGGGCCACAGATACGCAGTATTTT. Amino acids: CASSQGGRGATDTQYF.

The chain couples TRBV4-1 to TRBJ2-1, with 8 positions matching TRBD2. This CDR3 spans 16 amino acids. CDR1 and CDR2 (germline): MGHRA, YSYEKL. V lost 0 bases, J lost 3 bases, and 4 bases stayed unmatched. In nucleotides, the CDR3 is TGCGCCAGCAGCCAAGAAGCGGGGGCCCACTACAATGAGCAGTTCTTC. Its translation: CASSQEAGAHYNEQFF.

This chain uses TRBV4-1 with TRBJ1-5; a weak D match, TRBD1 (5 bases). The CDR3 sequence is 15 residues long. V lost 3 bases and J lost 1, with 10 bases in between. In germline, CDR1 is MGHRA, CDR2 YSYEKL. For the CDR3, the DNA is TGCGCCAGCAGCCAGAGGGGACTAAGCAATCAGCCCCAGCATTTT. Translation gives CASSQRGLSNQPQHF.